Listed here is a single T cell receptor beta chain. The CDR3 runs to 16 residues. The junction had 9 bases not matched to a gene; V was cut back by 5 bases and J by 6 bases. Germline V gene lookup returns CDR1 SGHNT and CDR2 YENEEA. The data stem from a study of blood T cell repertoires in COVID-19. About the research overall: The United States, Italy and Spain provided the acute and convalescent COVID-19 samples.

The authors' processing: Using reference gene primer amplification, nucleated cell counts were estimated. Method: immunoSEQ multiplex PCR; TCRdb's copy keeps in-frame clones and lacks some. The DNA gave D and trimming, while V, J and clone size come from that table. The table lists about 200,000 clones, over 60% of them singletons. This TCR was sampled from a woman between 70 and 85 years old with acute or convalescent COVID-19. Sequenced sample: peripheral blood. The genes are TRBV11-3 and TRBJ2-2; 10 bases map to TRBD2. The CDR3 DNA is TGTGCCAGCAGCCTTTACTTAGCGGGAGGTTCCGGGGAGCTGTTTTTT. This gives the protein CASSLYLAGGSGELFF.